This T cell receptor (beta chain) was found in a study of regulatory T cells in long-lasting Graves disease. The ends were cut back, 1 base at V and 4 bases at J, with 10 bases in the middle. Per germline, CDR1 DFQATT and CDR2 SNEGSKA (reference sequence). This CDR3 region has 13 residues. Noted time point: persistent/refractory GD, antithyroid drugs over 5 years with positive TRAb. RNA isolated from PBMCs was used to make the TCR library. In each case, Graves' disease was diagnosed per American Thyroid Association guidelines. The TCR beta library used iRepertoire HTBI primers with Arm-PCR amplification of CDR3. MiXCR, run by TCRdb on the multiplex PCR reads, gives a single entry per CDR3 protein. The table has fewer than 450,000 distinct CDR3 sequences, around 24% seen once.

The sequence derives from a female donor with Graves disease. The input for sequencing was peripheral blood mononuclear cells (PBMCs), taken when the disease was refractory, from a patient treated with antithyroid drugs. The rearrangement joins TRBV20-1 to TRBJ1-1; TRBD1 is a possible D gene (5 bases). CDR3 region: CSARAEGSTEAFF. In DNA, the CDR3 is TGCAGTGCTAGAGCAGAGGGGTCCACTGAAGCTTTCTTT.